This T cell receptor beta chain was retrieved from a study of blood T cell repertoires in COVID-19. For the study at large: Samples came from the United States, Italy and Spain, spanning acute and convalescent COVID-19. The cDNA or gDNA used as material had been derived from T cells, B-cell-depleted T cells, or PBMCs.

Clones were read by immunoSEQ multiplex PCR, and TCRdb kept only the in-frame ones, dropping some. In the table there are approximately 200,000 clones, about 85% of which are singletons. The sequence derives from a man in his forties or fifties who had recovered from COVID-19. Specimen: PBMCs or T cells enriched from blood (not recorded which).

CDR3 sequence reads: CASSLGGTGDFEQYF. The CDR3 region has the DNA TGTGCCAGCAGCTTAGGAGGGACAGGGGATTTCGAGCAGTACTTC. The V and J genes are TRBV7-9 and TRBJ2-7; the match to TRBD1 covers 10 bases. The CDR3 loop spans 15 amino acids. V dropped 1 base and J dropped 6; count of bases not matched to a gene: 6. Germline-derived CDR1 and CDR2 are SEHNR and FQNEAQ (reference sequence).